These 19 T cell receptor beta chains were all obtained from the same sample, sequenced in a study of T cell responses to AZD1222 COVID-19 vaccine. Assay used: immunoSEQ multiplex PCR; TCRdb lists only in-frame clones, some missing. The profile shows more than 85,000 clones, 84% of them singletons. The sequencing here drew on peripheral blood, taken 28 days after the second AZD1222 dose. All receptors derive from an adult who received the AZD1222 COVID-19 vaccine.

This chain connects TRBV4-1 to TRBJ2-7, with 10 nucleotides matching TRBD1. The CDR3 length is 18 residues. After removal of 3 bases from V and 2 bases from J, the junction contained 13 bases not matched to a gene. Germline lookup yields CDR1 MGHRA and CDR2 YSYEKL. The CDR3 DNA follows: TGCGCCAGCAGCCAGGGACAGGGGAAAAACTCAAGAGCCTACGAGCAGTACTTC. It translates to CASSQGQGKNSRAYEQYF.

This clone has a handful of counts. The rearrangement joins TRBV7-2 to TRBJ1-2; tentatively, D is TRBD1 (5 bases). This CDR3 is 14 amino acids long. Trimming removed 7 bases at V and 5 bases at J, with 17 bases between. Germline values: CDR1 SGHTA, CDR2 FQGNSA. Here the CDR3 DNA reads TGTGCCAGCATCCCTAGACCGGGACCTTATGGCTACACCTTC. It codes for CASIPRPGPYGYTF.

This clone has a handful of counts. The J gene is TRBJ2-3, the V gene TRBV7-3, with D possibly matching TRBD2 (5 bases). The CDR3 extends over 14 amino acids. Trimming shortened V by 5 bases and J by 6 bases, and 15 bases separated the two germline ends. Germline CDR1 is SGHTA and CDR2 is FQGTGA. CDR3 in DNA: TGTGCCAGCAGCGTAGGGAGTCCCGGGGATACGCAGTATTTT. Protein product: CASSVGSPGDTQYF.

This chain joins TRBV5-1 and TRBJ1-1; D uncertain. Germline V gene lookup returns CDR1 SGHRS and CDR2 YFSETQ. Trimming shortened V by 4 bases and J by 5 bases, and 12 bases separated the two germline ends. This CDR3 has 13 residues. The CDR3 DNA reads TGCGCCAGCAGCCGTCATGGTATTACTGAAGCTTTCTTT. This codes for CASSRHGITEAFF.

The chain uses TRBV25-1 and TRBJ2-2, with a weak D call TRBD1 (6 bases). Germline CDR1 is MGHDK and CDR2 is SYGVNS. V was cut by 5 bases and J by 4 bases, with 14 bases left in between. This CDR3 has 15 amino acids. The CDR3 coding sequence is TGTGCCAGCAGTTACCGACAGACAGGCACCGGGGAGCTGTTTTTT. It specifies CASSYRQTGTGELFF.

As regards this clone: The junction and the germline gene differ at one end; a read error may be behind it. The rearrangement uses TRBV18 and TRBJ1-2; D remains unclear. The CDR3 consists of 13 residues. Per the germline V gene, CDR1 is KGHSH and CDR2 is LQKENI. The CDR3: CASSPPDNYGYTF. The CDR3 nucleotides are TGTGCCAGCTCTCCACCGGATAACTATGGCTACACCTTC.

This rearrangement joins TRBV3-1 (or the pseudogene TRBV3-2) to TRBJ2-5; TRBD2 agrees at 11 bases. J lost 4 bases, V lost 4 bases, and 5 bases had no gene match. The CDR3 spans 15 residues. Germline CDR1 and CDR2: LGHDT and YNNKEL (reference sequence). The CDR3 DNA reads TGTGCCAGCAGCCCGACTAGCGGGGTCGGAGAGACCCAGTACTTC. Translated, it gives CASSPTSGVGETQYF.

The chain links TRBV28 to TRBJ2-1; 7 bases are a match to TRBD1. Trimming cost V 8 bases and J 2 bases; bases outside gene matches: 21. In germline, CDR1 is MDHEN, CDR2 SYDVKM. The CDR3 has 19 residues. CDR3 in amino acids: CASRTRGQALEGAYNEQFF. CDR3 bases: TGTGCCAGCCGAACCAGAGGACAGGCCCTCGAAGGGGCCTACAATGAGCAGTTCTTC.

The rearrangement joins TRBV7-2 to TRBJ1-5, with D hard to call. Germline CDR1 is SGHTA and CDR2 is FQGNSA. This CDR3 has 12 amino acids. Trimming stripped 2 bases from V and 6 bases from J, with 5 bases between. The CDR3 DNA reads as TGTGCCAGCAGCTTAACCGCTCAGCCCCAGCATTTT. This gives the protein CASSLTAQPQHF.

The chain uses TRBV12-3 or TRBV12-4 and TRBJ2-2; 8 nucleotides match TRBD1. V gave up 8 bases and J gave up 7 bases; unmatched junction bases: 6. The length of the CDR3 is 13 residues. The CDR3 region is CASRTGLDGELFF. DNA for the CDR3: TGTGCCAGCCGGACAGGGTTGGACGGGGAGCTGTTTTTT.

V and J are TRBV5-4 and TRBJ1-1; the D gene is possibly TRBD1 (5 bases). CDR1 SGHNT and CDR2 YYREEE come from the germline V gene (reference sequence). The CDR3 is made up of 16 amino acids. The germline V and J ends were trimmed by 0 bases and 0 bases, with 12 bases remaining between them. CDR3 bases: TGTGCCAGCAGCTTGGAGGGACCGGGGATGAACACTGAAGCTTTCTTT. It specifies CASSLEGPGMNTEAFF.

The CDR3 protein is CASSYARDSRGETQYF. The DNA of the CDR3 is TGCGCCAGCAGCTACGCGAGGGACAGCCGGGGGGAGACCCAGTACTTC. V usage is TRBV5-1 and J usage is TRBJ2-5; D possibly corresponds to TRBD1 (7 bases). V lost 3 bases to trimming and J lost 5 bases, with 20 bases between them. The CDR3 consists of 16 residues. The germline gives CDR1 SGHRS, CDR2 YFSETQ.

The V gene is TRBV7-8, the J gene TRBJ2-7; TRBD2 matches 13 bases. J was trimmed by 4 bases and V by 6 bases; bases with no gene match: 3. Germline CDR1 SGHVS, CDR2 FQNEAQ. The CDR3 is 14 amino acids. CDR3 bases: TGTGCCAGCAGTTCGACTAGCGGGGGGTACGAGCAGTACTTC. Amino acids: CASSSTSGGYEQYF. The whole variable domain, remainder taken from reference TRBV7-8 and TRBJ2-7, is GAGVSQSPRYKVAKRGQDVALRCDPISGHVSLFWYQQALGQGPEFLTYFQNEAQLDKSGLPSDRFFAERPEGSVSTLKIQRTQQEDSAVYLCASSSTSGGYEQYFGPGTRLTVT.

This rearrangement joins TRBV4-1 to TRBJ2-1; 13 bases align to TRBD2. V lost 4 bases, J lost 8 bases, and 5 bases stayed unmatched. Looked up from germline, CDR1 is MGHRA and CDR2 is YSYEKL. This CDR3 is 15 amino acids long. CDR3 bases: TGCGCCAGCAGCCTCCGGACTAGCGGGAGATATGAGCAGTTCTTC. As protein: CASSLRTSGRYEQFF.

The rearrangement uses TRBV6-5 and TRBJ2-1, with unresolved D. Trimming left V 2 bases short and J 10 bases short, with 15 bases between. Germline V lookup: CDR1 MNHEY, CDR2 SVGAGI. This CDR3 contains 14 residues. The CDR3 nucleotides read TGTGCCAGCAGTTACCCAGCCGCCCCGGGCGAGCAGTTCTTC. Translating gives CASSYPAAPGEQFF.

V usage is TRBV5-1 and J usage is TRBJ1-1; the D is unclear. Germline V lookup: CDR1 SGHRS, CDR2 YFSETQ. This CDR3 region has 13 residues. V lost 2 bases to trimming and J lost 1 base, with 6 bases between them. The CDR3 region is CASSFYGNTEAFF. The DNA for the CDR3 is TGCGCCAGCAGCTTTTACGGGAACACTGAAGCTTTCTTT.

The chain has TRBV7-8 and TRBJ2-3; no clear D gene. Trimming removed 2 bases at V and 0 bases at J, with 6 bases between. CDR3 length equals 14 residues. CDR1 and CDR2 from the germline V gene are SGHVS and FQNEAQ. The CDR3 sequence: CASSLLSSTDTQYF. The CDR3 nucleotides read TGTGCCAGCAGCTTACTATCAAGCACAGATACGCAGTATTTT. Drawing the rest from reference TRBV7-8 and TRBJ2-3, the complete variable domain is GAGVSQSPRYKVAKRGQDVALRCDPISGHVSLFWYQQALGQGPEFLTYFQNEAQLDKSGLPSDRFFAERPEGSVSTLKIQRTQQEDSAVYLCASSLLSSTDTQYFGPGTRLTVL.

The chain combines TRBV27 with TRBJ2-7, with TRBD1 matching over 8 bases. Germline assignment: CDR1 MNHEY and CDR2 SMNVEV (reference sequence). V gave up 5 bases and J gave up 7 bases; unmatched junction bases: 7. The CDR3 contains 13 residues. The CDR3 DNA is TGTGCCAGCAGTCTACGGACAGGGCGGGAGCAGTACTTC. It encodes CASSLRTGREQYF.

The rearrangement links TRBV28 to TRBJ2-7; D is unresolved. Germline V gives CDR1 MDHEN, CDR2 SYDVKM. This CDR3 has 12 residues. Trimming removed 7 bases at V and 5 bases at J, with 12 bases between. CDR3: CASTTPLHEQYF. In nucleotides, the CDR3 is TGTGCCAGCACCACCCCCCTACACGAGCAGTACTTC.